These T cell receptor beta chains were read from a single sample in a study of metastatic and nonmetastatic thyroid tumors. Through MiXCR, TCRdb re-clonotyped the PCR reads. The sample lists 7,000 to 8,000 clones; less than 35% were seen once. Sequenced input: tumor tissue. The origin of the receptors is a female donor with papillary thyroid cancer or a benign thyroid nodule (not recorded which). Some clones in this sample may be carry-over from other donors' samples. CDR3s include the opening cysteine and the closing phenylalanine or tryptophan.

TRBJ2-1 TRBV7-3 CASSLLAGEGNEQFF
TRBJ1-5 TRBV12-3/TRBV12-4 CASSFRQTYSNQPQHF
TRBJ2-1 TRBV4-1 CASSQDLGSYNEQFF
TRBJ1-1 TRBV6-2/TRBV6-3 CASSYGGTGSNPF
TRBJ2-1 TRBV6-4 CASSDLGLAGSNEQFF
TRBJ2-5 TRBV28 CASSLSRTQYF
TRBJ2-7 TRBV20-1 CSARVAGVGYEQYF
TRBJ1-5 TRBV2 CASKRGSQPQHF
TRBJ2-7 TRBV7-8 CASSPSGILLEQYF
TRBJ2-7 TRBV7-2 CASSPWTSGNVEQYF
TRBJ2-7 TRBV7-8 CASSFRDSGHEQYF
TRBJ1-4 TRBV20-1 CSARSFLRGPNEKLFF
TRBJ2-7 TRBV7-2 CASSGPLADYYEQYF
TRBJ2-3 TRBV27 CASKESGATDTQYF
TRBJ1-1 TRBV20-1 CSARDFRTEAFF
TRBJ1-2 TRBV7-8 CASAQSRIYGYTF
TRBJ1-2 TRBV27 CASSFGHGGKGYTF
TRBJ2-1 TRBV6-4 CASSENEASGSNEQFF
TRBJ1-6 TRBV6-5 CASSYEAENSPLHF
TRBJ2-7 TRBV24-1 CATSDPKASSSYEQYF
TRBJ1-5 TRBV20-1 CSARVGPSFQPQHF
TRBJ2-3 TRBV6-4 CARSYLRLTSTDTQYF
TRBJ2-2 TRBV28 CASNTGSGELFF
TRBJ1-6 TRBV7-8 CASSPGRVNSPLHF
TRBJ2-1 TRBV7-3 CASSLNPGTSFSKQFF
TRBJ2-7 TRBV12-3/TRBV12-4 CASSFSQGVSYEQYF
TRBJ2-1 TRBV11-2 CASSLTGGRAYNEQFF
TRBJ1-2 TRBV7-8 CASSLEGYGYTF
TRBJ2-5 TRBV6-2/TRBV6-3 CASSWLPGSQETQYF
TRBJ2-1 TRBV5-1 CASIPSGGNEQFF
TRBJ1-1 TRBV28 CASSPRHGEPEAFF
TRBJ2-7 TRBV14 CASSPLDRGYEQYF
TRBJ2-5 TRBV30 CAWSVQDQETQYF
TRBJ2-5 TRBV11-2 CASSKGETQYF
TRBJ2-1 TRBV20-1 CSADGSGRSYNDQFF
TRBJ2-7 TRBV6-1 CASSVRGATYEQYF
TRBJ2-3 TRBV20-1 CSASGEGGYTDTQYF
TRBJ2-3 TRBV6-5 CASSYSSGDTATDTQYF
TRBJ2-7 TRBV5-5 CASSFGTTYEQYF
TRBJ2-7 TRBV7-8 CASSPVRSSYEQYF
TRBJ2-7 TRBV12-3/TRBV12-4 CASSLPGQGVRKQYF
TRBJ2-7 TRBV6-6 CASSYSGLSYEQYF
TRBJ2-5 TRBV6-2/TRBV6-3 CASSRYLGGEYQETQYF
TRBJ2-1 TRBV11-2 CASSPHAEQFF
TRBJ2-7 TRBV18 CASSHYRAKSYEQYF
TRBJ1-1 TRBV6-1 CASRTPGQGHTEAFF
TRBJ1-2 TRBV30 CAWSPGSWGYTF
TRBJ2-6 TRBV4-1 CASSQDRGSGANVLTF
TRBJ2-5 TRBV6-5 CASSYSVAWETQYF
TRBJ1-5 TRBV4-2 CASSQDSGQAGQPQHF
TRBJ1-1 TRBV20-1 CSARQGNTEAFF
TRBJ2-2 TRBV20-1 CSSRGGGGSGELFF
TRBJ2-3 TRBV20-1 CSASRASSGRSTDTQYF